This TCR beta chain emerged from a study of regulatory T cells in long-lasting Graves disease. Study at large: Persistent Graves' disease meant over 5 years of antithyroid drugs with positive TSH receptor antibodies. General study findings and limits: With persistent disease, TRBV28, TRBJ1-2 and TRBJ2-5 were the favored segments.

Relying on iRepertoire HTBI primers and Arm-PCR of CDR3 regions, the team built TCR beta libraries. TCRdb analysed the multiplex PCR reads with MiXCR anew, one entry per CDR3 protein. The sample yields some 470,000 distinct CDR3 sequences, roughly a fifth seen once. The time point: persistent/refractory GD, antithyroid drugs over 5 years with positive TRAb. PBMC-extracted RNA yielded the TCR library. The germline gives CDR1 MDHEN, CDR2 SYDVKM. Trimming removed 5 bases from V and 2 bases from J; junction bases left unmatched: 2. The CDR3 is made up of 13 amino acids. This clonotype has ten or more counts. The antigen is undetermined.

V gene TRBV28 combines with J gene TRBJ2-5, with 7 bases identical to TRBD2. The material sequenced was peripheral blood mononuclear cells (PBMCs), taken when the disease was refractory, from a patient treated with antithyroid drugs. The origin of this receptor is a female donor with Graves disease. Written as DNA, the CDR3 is TGTGCCAGCAGTGGGACTATTCAAGAGACCCAGTACTTC. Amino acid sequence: CASSGTIQETQYF.